These 18 T cell receptor beta chains came from one sample sequenced in a study of CD4 T cells in relation to SARS-CoV-2 and coronaviruses. These receptors' targets are unknown. Libraries were prepared by immunoSEQ multiplex PCR; TCRdb keeps only in-frame clonotypes and omits some of them. Of around 30,000 clones listed, roughly 76% were seen once; the top ten hold 3.4%. The source material was memory CD4+ T cells from PBMCs, cultured in vitro. All receptors derive from an adult with COVID-19.

This clone came up once. The chain joins TRBV4-2 to TRBJ2-2; D assignment may be TRBD1 or TRBD2 (6 bases each). The V and J ends lost 3 bases and 4 bases respectively, with 18 bases between them. The CDR3 consists of 17 residues. Per the germline V gene, CDR1 is LGHNA and CDR2 is YNFKEQ. The CDR3 is CASSHAAGGGSTGELFF. Here the CDR3 DNA reads TGTGCCAGCAGCCACGCAGCAGGAGGGGGGAGCACCGGGGAGCTGTTTTTT.

The rearrangement joins TRBV6-1 to TRBJ1-5, with TRBD1 as a possible D gene (5 bases). The CDR3 covers 14 residues. With 0 bases removed from V and 7 bases from J, the gap between germline ends came to 10 bases. Germline V CDR1 and CDR2: MNHNS, SASEGT. Here the CDR3 DNA reads TGTGCCAGCAGTGAAGCGGGGGGTTGGCAGCCCCAGCATTTT. It is translated as CASSEAGGWQPQHF.

The chain couples TRBV27 to TRBJ2-7, with 8 bases matching TRBD2. V was clipped by 3 bases and J by 6 bases; unmatched bases: 7. The CDR3 is 14 amino acids. Germline lookup yields CDR1 MNHEY and CDR2 SMNVEV (reference sequence). The CDR3 region has the DNA TGTGCCAGCAGTTTTGGAGCGGGAGCCACCGAGCAGTACTTC. Translation gives CASSFGAGATEQYF.

The V gene is TRBV6-6, the J gene TRBJ2-7; D is unclear. This CDR3 region has 11 residues. Trimming removed 6 bases from V and 6 bases from J, with 9 bases in between. Germline V gene sequence: CDR1 MNHNY, CDR2 SVGAGI (reference sequence). The DNA for the CDR3 is TGTGCCAGCAGGGTGGGGATCGAGCAGTACTTC. The encoded protein is CASRVGIEQYF.

J is TRBJ2-2 and V is TRBV7-9, with D maybe TRBD1 (5 bases). The CDR3 totals 16 residues. The germline V gene has CDR1 SEHNR and CDR2 FQNEAQ (reference sequence). V was trimmed by 5 bases and J by 1 base, leaving 14 bases between them. The CDR3 DNA reads as TGTGCCAGCAGCCACCAAGACAGTCAGAACACCGGGGAGCTGTTTTTT. Translation: CASSHQDSQNTGELFF.

The J gene is TRBJ2-1, the V gene TRBV9; TRBD2 agrees at 12 bases. Per germline, CDR1 SGDLS and CDR2 YYNGEE. V was clipped by 0 bases and J by 9 bases; unmatched bases: 4. The CDR3 runs 15 residues. This CDR3 reads CASSVASGRGAEQFF. The CDR3 region has the DNA TGTGCCAGCAGCGTAGCTAGCGGGAGGGGGGCTGAGCAGTTCTTC.

This rearrangement joins TRBV20-1 to TRBJ1-2; D unclear. This CDR3 contains 10 residues. Germline V CDR1 and CDR2: DFQATT, SNEGSKA (reference sequence). V gave up 6 bases and J gave up 3 bases, with 5 bases separating them. This chain's CDR3 is CSANYYGYTF. The DNA of the CDR3 is TGCAGTGCAAACTACTATGGCTACACCTTC.

The rearrangement uses TRBV7-2 and TRBJ1-2, with a tentative D call TRBD1 (6 bases). Germline V gives CDR1 SGHTA, CDR2 FQGNSA. Trimming left V 3 bases short and J 2 bases short, with 13 bases between. The CDR3 contains 15 residues. DNA for the CDR3: TGTGCCAGCAGCTTCCTCCTCACAGGGAACTATGGCTACACCTTC. It encodes CASSFLLTGNYGYTF.

This clone was found a few times. The chain has TRBV14 and TRBJ2-7, with TRBD1 identical over 7 bases. CDR3 length: 15 amino acids. CDR1 SGHDN and CDR2 FVKESK come from the germline V gene. Germline trimming cut 5 bases from V and 4 bases from J; bases unmatched to any gene: 11. The CDR3 nucleotides read TGTGCCAGCAGCAAAAGGGTACAGGACAGGTACGAGCAGTACTTC. This sequence encodes CASSKRVQDRYEQYF.

The rearrangement joins TRBV5-6 to TRBJ2-2; 10 positions match TRBD2. The length of the CDR3 is 16 residues. The trim removed 2 bases at V and 1 base at J, leaving 2 bases unmatched. CDR1 SGHDT and CDR2 YYEEEE come from the germline V gene. The CDR3 is CASSFGLAVNTGELFF. As DNA, the CDR3 is TGTGCCAGCAGCTTTGGACTAGCGGTGAACACCGGGGAGCTGTTTTTT.

V gene TRBV6-5 combines with J gene TRBJ2-1; the match to TRBD2 covers 8 bases. V was clipped by 0 bases and J by 9 bases; unmatched bases: 7. Germline values: CDR1 MNHEY, CDR2 SVGAGI. CDR3 size: 15 residues. The CDR3 bases are TGTGCCAGCAGTTACTCGGGACTAGAGGGGGGTGAGCAGTTCTTC. The encoded protein is CASSYSGLEGGEQFF.

The CDR3 here is CASTGQGVPGANVLTF. The CDR3 DNA is TGTGCCAGTACTGGACAGGGGGTTCCTGGGGCCAACGTCCTGACTTTC. The V and J genes are TRBV19 and TRBJ2-6; TRBD1 matches 10 bases. CDR1 is LNHDA and CDR2 is SQIVND in the germline V gene (reference sequence). The junction had 5 bases not matched to a gene; V was cut back by 7 bases and J by 2 bases. The length of the CDR3 is 16 residues.

This chain uses TRBV24-1 with TRBJ2-1; D could derive from TRBD1 or TRBD2 (5 bases each). V was shortened by 6 bases and J by 3 bases, with 14 bases between the two germline ends. This CDR3 comprises 15 residues. The germline V gene has CDR1 KGHDR and CDR2 SFDVKD. The CDR3 here is CATSTGTPHYNEQFF. The CDR3 nucleotides read TGTGCCACCAGTACCGGGACGCCCCACTACAATGAGCAGTTCTTC.

This sequence joins TRBV28 and TRBJ2-2, with D possibly TRBD2 on 5 matching bases. CDR3 length: 14 amino acids. V lost 2 bases and J 6 bases, leaving 10 bases between the germline ends. CDR1 is MDHEN and CDR2 is SYDVKM in the germline V gene. The CDR3 loop reads CASSLRNSAGELFF. The CDR3 DNA follows: TGTGCCAGCAGTTTACGTAATAGCGCCGGGGAGCTGTTTTTT.

The V call is TRBV7-2, the J call TRBJ2-3; maybe TRBD1 (6 bases). V was clipped by 4 bases and J by 1 base, with 12 bases between them. CDR3 length: 15 amino acids. In germline, CDR1 is SGHTA, CDR2 FQGNSA. CDR3 loop: CASSSKKGGTDTQYF. CDR3 nucleotide sequence: TGTGCCAGCAGCTCTAAGAAGGGGGGCACAGATACGCAGTATTTT. Full variable domain (remainder filled in from reference TRBV7-2 and TRBJ2-3): GAGVSQSPSNKVTEKGKDVELRCDPISGHTALYWYRQSLGQGLEFLIYFQGNSAPDKSGLPSDRFSAERTGGSVSTLTIQRTQQEDSAVYLCASSSKKGGTDTQYFGPGTRLTVL.

The chain recombines TRBV9 with TRBJ2-1; D is unclear. Germline-derived CDR1 and CDR2 are SGDLS and YYNGEE. The CDR3 is 15 residues long. V was cut by 3 bases and J by 3 bases, with 13 bases left in between. CDR3 amino acids: CASSADRVIYNEQFF. CDR3 coding DNA: TGTGCCAGCAGCGCCGACCGGGTTATCTACAATGAGCAGTTCTTC.

The rearrangement uses TRBV6-5 and TRBJ1-1; D not certain. CDR3 length equals 13 residues. V was pared by 9 bases and J by 0 bases, with 11 bases between. Germline V gene data show CDR1 as MNHEY and CDR2 as SVGAGI. DNA for the CDR3: TGTGCCAGTCACCGTGGAGTGAACACTGAAGCTTTCTTT. Translation: CASHRGVNTEAFF.

This clone was detected once. CDR3 residues: CSASTPGNEQFF. In DNA, the CDR3 is TGCAGTGCTAGTACCCCGGGCAATGAGCAGTTCTTC. The chain combines TRBV20-1 with TRBJ2-1; D not certain. Deletions cut 3 bases from V and 6 bases from J, with 9 bases between. The CDR3 is made up of 12 amino acids. The V gene's germline CDR1 is DFQATT and CDR2 SNEGSKA (reference sequence).